These T cell receptor beta chains were read from a single sample in a study of metastatic and nonmetastatic thyroid tumors. TCRdb reprocessed the PCR reads via MiXCR. The data hold more than 10,000 clones, with around 26% observed a single time. Sequenced material: adjacent normal tissue. The receptor set was obtained from a male donor with papillary thyroid cancer or a benign thyroid nodule (not recorded which). Some clones in this sample may be carry-over from other donors' samples. Both conserved end residues are part of each CDR3. D genes are given only for firm matches. Rows give clone size only sometimes, using once, few, many, or a class for an expanded clone.

d_call	clone_size	v_call	j_call	cdr3_aa	cdr3_nt
TRBD1	.	TRBV20-1	TRBJ2-3	CSAGDRDVADTQYF	TGCAGTGCTGGGGACAGGGATGTCGCAGATACGCAGTATTTT
.	.	TRBV11-2	TRBJ1-4	CASSSQRGLRTTNEKLFF	TGTGCCAGCAGCTCACAGCGCGGCTTGAGGACAACTAATGAAAAACTGTTTTTT
.	.	TRBV7-2	TRBJ1-1	CASSLELGNTEAFF	TGTGCCAGCAGCTTAGAGTTGGGGAACACTGAAGCTTTCTTT
.	few	TRBV11-2	TRBJ1-1	CASSPRTANTEAFF	TGTGCCAGCAGCCCCCGGACGGCGAACACTGAAGCTTTCTTT
.	.	TRBV6-1	TRBJ1-5	CASSEKTANQPQHF	TGTGCCAGCAGTGAAAAGACAGCAAATCAGCCCCAGCATTTT
.	medium-sized	TRBV2	TRBJ1-2	CASIGAEGPGAGYTF	TGTGCCAGCATCGGGGCGGAGGGACCGGGAGCTGGCTACACCTTC
TRBD1	medium-sized	TRBV25-1	TRBJ1-2	CASSGTRTGGIYGYTF	TGTGCCAGCAGTGGGACCCGGACAGGGGGAATATATGGCTACACCTTC
.	.	TRBV7-2	TRBJ2-2	CASSLVGAVTGELFF	TGTGCCAGCAGCTTGGTGGGAGCGGTCACCGGGGAGCTGTTTTTT
.	.	TRBV27	TRBJ2-7	CASRPYETSYEQYF	TGTGCCAGCAGACCCTATGAGACCTCCTACGAGCAGTACTTC
TRBD1	.	TRBV28	TRBJ2-7	CASITGGGLYEQYF	TGTGCCAGCATTACAGGGGGTGGGCTGTACGAGCAGTACTTC
.	few	TRBV6-2/TRBV6-3	TRBJ2-7	CASSYRSSILSYEQYF	TGTGCCAGCAGTTACCGTTCTAGCATTCTCTCCTACGAGCAGTACTTC
TRBD2	few	TRBV11-2	TRBJ2-3	CASSSKTSGGTDTQYF	TGTGCCAGCAGCTCAAAGACTAGCGGGGGCACAGATACGCAGTATTTT
.	.	TRBV11-2	TRBJ1-2	CASSSPREGLDYGYTF	TGTGCCAGCAGCTCACCCCGGGAGGGTTTAGACTATGGCTACACCTTC
TRBD2	.	TRBV12-3/TRBV12-4	TRBJ2-3	CASSATSGGATDTQYF	TGTGCCAGCAGTGCCACTAGCGGGGGGGCCACAGATACGCAGTATTTT